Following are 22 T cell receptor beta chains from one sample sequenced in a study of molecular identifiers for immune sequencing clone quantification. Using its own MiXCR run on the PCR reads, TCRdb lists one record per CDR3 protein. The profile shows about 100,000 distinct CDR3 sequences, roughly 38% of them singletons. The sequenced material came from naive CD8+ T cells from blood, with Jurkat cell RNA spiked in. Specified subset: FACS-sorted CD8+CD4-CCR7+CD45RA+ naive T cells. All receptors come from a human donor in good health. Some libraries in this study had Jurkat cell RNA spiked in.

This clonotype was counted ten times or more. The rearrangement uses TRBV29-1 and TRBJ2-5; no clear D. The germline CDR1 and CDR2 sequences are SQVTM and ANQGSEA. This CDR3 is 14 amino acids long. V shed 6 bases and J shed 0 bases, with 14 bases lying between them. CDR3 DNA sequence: TGCAGCGTCCCCCTCCTTAACGACCAAGAGACCCAGTACTTC. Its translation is CSVPLLNDQETQYF.

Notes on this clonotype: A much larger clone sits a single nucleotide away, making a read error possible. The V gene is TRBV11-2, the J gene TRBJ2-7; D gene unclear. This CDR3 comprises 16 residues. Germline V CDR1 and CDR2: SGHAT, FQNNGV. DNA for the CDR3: TGTGCCAGCAGCTCCCCCGTCTCTTATACTACCTACGAGCGGTACTTC. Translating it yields CASSSPVSYTTYERYF.

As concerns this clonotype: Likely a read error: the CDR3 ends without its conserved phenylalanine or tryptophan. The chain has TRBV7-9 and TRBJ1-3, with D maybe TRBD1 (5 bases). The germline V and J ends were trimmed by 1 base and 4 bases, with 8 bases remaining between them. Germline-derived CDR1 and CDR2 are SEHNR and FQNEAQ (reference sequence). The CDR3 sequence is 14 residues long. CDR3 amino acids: CASSLGGGGNTIYY. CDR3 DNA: TGTGCCAGCAGCTTAGGGGGCGGCGGAAACACCATATATTAT.

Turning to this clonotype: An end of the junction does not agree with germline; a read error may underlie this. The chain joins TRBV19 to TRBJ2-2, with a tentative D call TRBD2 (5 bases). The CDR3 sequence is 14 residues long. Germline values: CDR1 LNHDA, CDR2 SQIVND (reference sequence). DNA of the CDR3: TGTGCCAGTAGTAGCCCTAGAAACACCGGGGAGCTGATTTTT. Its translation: CASSSPRNTGELIF.

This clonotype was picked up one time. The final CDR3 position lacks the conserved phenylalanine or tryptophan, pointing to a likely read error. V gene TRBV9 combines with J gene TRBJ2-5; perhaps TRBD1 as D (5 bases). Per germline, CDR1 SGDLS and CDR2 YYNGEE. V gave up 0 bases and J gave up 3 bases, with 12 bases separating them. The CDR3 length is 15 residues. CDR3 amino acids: CASSVGGRIEETQYI. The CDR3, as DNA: TGTGCCAGCAGCGTAGGGGGCAGGATCGAAGAGACCCAGTACATC.

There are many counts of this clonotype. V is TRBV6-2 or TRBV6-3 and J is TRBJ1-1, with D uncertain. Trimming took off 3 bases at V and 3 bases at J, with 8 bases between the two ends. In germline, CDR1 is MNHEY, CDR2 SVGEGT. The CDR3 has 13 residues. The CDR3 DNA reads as TGTGCCAGCAGTTATTCCGGGTACACTGAAGCTTTCTTT. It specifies CASSYSGYTEAFF.

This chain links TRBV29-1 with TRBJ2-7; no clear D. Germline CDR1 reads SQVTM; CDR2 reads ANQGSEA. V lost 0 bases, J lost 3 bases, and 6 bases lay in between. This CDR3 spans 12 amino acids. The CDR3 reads CSVEDLGYEQYF. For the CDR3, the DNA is TGCAGCGTTGAAGATCTCGGCTACGAGCAGTACTTC.

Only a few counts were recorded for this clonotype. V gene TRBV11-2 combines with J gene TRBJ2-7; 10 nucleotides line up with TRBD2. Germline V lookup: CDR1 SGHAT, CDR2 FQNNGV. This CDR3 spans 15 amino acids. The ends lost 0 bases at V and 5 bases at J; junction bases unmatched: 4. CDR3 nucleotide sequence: TGTGCCAGCAGCTTAGAGTGGACTAGCGGCCACGAGCAGTACTTC. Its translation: CASSLEWTSGHEQYF.

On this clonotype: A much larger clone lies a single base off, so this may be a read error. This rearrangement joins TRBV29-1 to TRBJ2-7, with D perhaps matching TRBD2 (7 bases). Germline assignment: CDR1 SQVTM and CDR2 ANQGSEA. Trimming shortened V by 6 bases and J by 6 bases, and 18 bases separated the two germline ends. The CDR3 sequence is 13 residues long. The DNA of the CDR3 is TGCAGCGTAGCGGAGGGGGGGACGAGCGAGCAGTACTTC. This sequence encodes CSVAEGGTSEQYF.

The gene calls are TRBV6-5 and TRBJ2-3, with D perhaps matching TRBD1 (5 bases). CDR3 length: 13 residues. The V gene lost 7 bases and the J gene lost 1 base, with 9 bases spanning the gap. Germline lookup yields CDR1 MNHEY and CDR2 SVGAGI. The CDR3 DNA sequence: TGTGCCAGCACAGGGCCGGGCACAGATACGCAGTATTTT. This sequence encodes CASTGPGTDTQYF.

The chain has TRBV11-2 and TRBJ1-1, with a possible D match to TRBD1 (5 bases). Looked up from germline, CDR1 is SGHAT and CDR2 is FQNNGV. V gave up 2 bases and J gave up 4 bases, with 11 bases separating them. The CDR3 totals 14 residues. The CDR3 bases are TGTGCCAGCAGCTTAAAGGGGAGGCCCACTGAAGCTTTCTTT. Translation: CASSLKGRPTEAFF.

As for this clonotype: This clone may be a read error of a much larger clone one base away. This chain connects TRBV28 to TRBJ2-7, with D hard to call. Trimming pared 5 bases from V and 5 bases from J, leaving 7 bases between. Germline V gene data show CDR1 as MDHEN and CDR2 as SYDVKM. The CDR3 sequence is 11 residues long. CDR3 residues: CASSLLNEQYF. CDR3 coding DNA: TGTGCCAGCAGTCTACTCAACGAGCAGTACTTC.

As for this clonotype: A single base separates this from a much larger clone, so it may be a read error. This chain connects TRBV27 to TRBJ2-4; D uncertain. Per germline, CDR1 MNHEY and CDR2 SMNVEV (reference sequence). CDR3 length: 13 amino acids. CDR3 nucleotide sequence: TGTGCCGGCAGTTTATCGAGCAAAAACATTCAGTACTTC. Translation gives CAGSLSSKNIQYF.

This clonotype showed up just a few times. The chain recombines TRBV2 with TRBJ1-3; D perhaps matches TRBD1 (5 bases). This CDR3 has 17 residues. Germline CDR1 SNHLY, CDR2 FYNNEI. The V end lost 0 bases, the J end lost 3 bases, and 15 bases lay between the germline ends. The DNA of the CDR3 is TGTGCCAGCAGTGAAGCTCGGAAGTGGGGCTTTGGAAACACCATATATTTT. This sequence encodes CASSEARKWGFGNTIYF.

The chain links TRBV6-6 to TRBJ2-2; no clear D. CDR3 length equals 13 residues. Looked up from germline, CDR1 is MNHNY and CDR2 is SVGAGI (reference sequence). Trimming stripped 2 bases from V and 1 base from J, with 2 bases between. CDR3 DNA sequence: TGTGCCAGCAGTTACGAGAACACCGGGGAGCTGTTTTTT. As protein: CASSYENTGELFF.

CDR3 coding DNA: TGTGCCAGCAGCAATGACAGACAGAATAACTATGGCTACACCTTC. It specifies CASSNDRQNNYGYTF. The J gene is TRBJ1-2, the V gene TRBV3-1, with a possible D match to TRBD1 (5 bases). V lost 5 bases to trimming and J lost 1 base, with 14 bases between them. This CDR3 has 15 residues. The germline gives CDR1 LGHDT, CDR2 YNNKEL (reference sequence).

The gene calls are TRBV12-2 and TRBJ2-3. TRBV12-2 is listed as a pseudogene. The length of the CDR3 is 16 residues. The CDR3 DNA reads TGTGCAAGTCGCTTAAGAGCTAGCGGATGCACAGATACGCAGTATTTT. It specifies CASRLRASGCTDTQYF.

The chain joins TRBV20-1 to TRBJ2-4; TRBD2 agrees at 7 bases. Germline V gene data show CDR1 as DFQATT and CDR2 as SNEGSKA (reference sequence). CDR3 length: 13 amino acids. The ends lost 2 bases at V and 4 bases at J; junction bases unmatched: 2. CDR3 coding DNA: TGCAGTGCTAGACTAGCGGATAAAAACATTCAGTACTTC. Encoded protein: CSARLADKNIQYF.

The CDR3 sequence is CASSSGVDEKLFF. DNA of the CDR3: TGTGCCAGCTCAAGCGGGGTGGATGAAAAACTGTTTTTT. The chain joins TRBV18 to TRBJ1-4; no definite D call. Trimming took 5 bases from V and 6 from J, leaving 10 bases between them. The germline gives CDR1 KGHSH, CDR2 LQKENI. This CDR3 has 13 amino acids. Variable domain in full (rest from reference TRBV18 and TRBJ1-4): NAGVMQNPRHLVRRRGQEARLRCSPMKGHSHVYWYRQLPEEGLKFMVYLQKENIIDESGMPKERFSAEFPKEGPSILRIQQVVRGDSAAYFCASSSGVDEKLFFGSGTQLSVL.

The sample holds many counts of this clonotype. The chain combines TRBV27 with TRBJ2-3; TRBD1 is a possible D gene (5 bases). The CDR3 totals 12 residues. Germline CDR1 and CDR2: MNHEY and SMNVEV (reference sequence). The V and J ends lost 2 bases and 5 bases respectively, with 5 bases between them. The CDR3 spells CASSLQGDTQYF. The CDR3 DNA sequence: TGTGCCAGCAGTTTACAGGGAGATACGCAGTATTTT.

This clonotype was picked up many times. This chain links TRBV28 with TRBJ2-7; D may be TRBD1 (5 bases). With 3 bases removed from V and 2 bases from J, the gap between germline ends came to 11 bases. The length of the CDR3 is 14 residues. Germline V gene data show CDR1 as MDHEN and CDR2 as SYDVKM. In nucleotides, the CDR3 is TGTGCCAGCAGTTTCTGGGCAGGGCCCTACGAGCAGTACTTC. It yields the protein CASSFWAGPYEQYF.

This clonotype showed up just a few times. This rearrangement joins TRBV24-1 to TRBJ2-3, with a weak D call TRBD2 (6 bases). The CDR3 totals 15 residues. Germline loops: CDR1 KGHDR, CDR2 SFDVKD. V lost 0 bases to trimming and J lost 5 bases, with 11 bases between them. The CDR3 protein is CATSDLMSSVDTQYF. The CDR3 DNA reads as TGTGCCACCAGTGATTTGATGTCTAGCGTAGATACGCAGTATTTT.